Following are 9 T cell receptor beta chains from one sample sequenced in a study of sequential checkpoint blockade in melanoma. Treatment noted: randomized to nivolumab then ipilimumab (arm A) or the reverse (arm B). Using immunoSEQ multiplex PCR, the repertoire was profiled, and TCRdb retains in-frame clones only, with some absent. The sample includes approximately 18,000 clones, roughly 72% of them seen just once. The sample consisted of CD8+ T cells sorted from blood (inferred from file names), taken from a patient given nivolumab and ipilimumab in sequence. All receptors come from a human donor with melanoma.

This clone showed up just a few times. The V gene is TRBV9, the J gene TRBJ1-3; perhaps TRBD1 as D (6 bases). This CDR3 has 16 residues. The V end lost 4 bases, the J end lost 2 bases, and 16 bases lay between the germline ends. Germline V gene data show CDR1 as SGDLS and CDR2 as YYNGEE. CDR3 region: CASSPRTVGAGNTIYF. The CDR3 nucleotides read TGTGCCAGCAGCCCACGGACAGTAGGGGCTGGAAACACCATATATTTT.

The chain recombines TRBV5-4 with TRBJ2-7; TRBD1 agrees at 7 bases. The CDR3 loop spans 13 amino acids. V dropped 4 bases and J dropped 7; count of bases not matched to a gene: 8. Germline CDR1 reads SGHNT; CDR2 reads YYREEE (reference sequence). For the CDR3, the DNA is TGTGCCAGCAGCCGAGACAGGGTAAAAGAGCAGTACTTC. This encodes CASSRDRVKEQYF.

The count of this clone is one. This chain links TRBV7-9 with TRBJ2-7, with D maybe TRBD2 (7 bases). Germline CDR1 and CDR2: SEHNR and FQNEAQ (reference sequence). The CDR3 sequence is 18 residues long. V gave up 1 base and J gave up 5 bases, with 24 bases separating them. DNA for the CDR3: TGTGCCAGCAGCTTAGATGGGTTGGGGGGGGGCGCCGGCAACGAGCAGTACTTC. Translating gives CASSLDGLGGGAGNEQYF.

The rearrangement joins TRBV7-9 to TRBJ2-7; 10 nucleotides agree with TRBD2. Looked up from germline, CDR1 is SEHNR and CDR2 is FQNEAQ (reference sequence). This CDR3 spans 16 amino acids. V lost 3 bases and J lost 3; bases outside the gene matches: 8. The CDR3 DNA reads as TGTGCCAGCAGCTTTAGTGTAGCGGGAGGTGACTACGAGCAGTACTTC. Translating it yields CASSFSVAGGDYEQYF.

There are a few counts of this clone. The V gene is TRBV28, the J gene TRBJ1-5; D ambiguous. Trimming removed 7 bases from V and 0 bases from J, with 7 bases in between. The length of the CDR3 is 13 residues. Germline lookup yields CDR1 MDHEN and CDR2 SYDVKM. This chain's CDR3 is CASTSYSNQPQHF. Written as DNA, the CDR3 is TGTGCCAGCACCTCGTATAGCAATCAGCCCCAGCATTTT.

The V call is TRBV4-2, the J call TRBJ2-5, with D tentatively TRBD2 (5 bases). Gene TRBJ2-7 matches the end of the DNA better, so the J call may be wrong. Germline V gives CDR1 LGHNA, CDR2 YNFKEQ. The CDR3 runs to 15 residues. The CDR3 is CASSQVLLGDDEQYF. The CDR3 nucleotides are TGTGCCAGCAGCCAAGTCTTACTGGGAGACGACGAGCAGTACTTC.

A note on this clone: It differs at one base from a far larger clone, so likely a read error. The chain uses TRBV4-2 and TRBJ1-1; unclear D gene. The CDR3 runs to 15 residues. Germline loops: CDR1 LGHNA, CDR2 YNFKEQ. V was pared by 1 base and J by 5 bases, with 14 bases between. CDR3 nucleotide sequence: TGTGCCAGCAGCCAAGCCTTTACACCGAGGACTGAAGCTTTCTTT. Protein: CASSQAFTPRTEAFF.

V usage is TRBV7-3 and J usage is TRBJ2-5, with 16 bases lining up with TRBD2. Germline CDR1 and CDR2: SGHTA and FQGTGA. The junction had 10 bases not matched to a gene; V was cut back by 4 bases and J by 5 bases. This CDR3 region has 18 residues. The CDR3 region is CASSSPGLAGGRMETQYF. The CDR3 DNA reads TGTGCCAGCAGCTCTCCGGGACTAGCGGGGGGGCGGATGGAGACCCAGTACTTC.

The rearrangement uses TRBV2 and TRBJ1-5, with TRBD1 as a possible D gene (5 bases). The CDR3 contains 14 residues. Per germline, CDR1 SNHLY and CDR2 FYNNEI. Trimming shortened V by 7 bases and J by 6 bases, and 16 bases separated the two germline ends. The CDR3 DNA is TGTGCCAGCATGAACTCAGGGAACGGTCAGCCCCAGCATTTT. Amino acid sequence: CASMNSGNGQPQHF. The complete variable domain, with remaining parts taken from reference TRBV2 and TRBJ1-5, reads EPEVTQTPSHQVTQMGQEVILRCVPISNHLYFYWYRQILGQKVEFLVSFYNNEISEKSEIFDDQFSVERPDGSNFTLKIRSTKLEDSAMYFCASMNSGNGQPQHFGDGTRLSIL.